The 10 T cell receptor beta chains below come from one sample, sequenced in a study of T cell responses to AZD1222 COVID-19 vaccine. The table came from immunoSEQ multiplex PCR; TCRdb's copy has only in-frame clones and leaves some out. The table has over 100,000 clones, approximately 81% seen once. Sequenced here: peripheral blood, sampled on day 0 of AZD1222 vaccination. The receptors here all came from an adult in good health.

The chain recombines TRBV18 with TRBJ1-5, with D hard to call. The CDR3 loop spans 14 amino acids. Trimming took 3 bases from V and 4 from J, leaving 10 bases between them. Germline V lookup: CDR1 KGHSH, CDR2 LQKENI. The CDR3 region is CASSPGTQNQPQHF. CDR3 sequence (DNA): TGTGCCAGCTCACCGGGAACCCAAAATCAGCCCCAGCATTTT.

CDR3 in DNA: TGTGCCAGCAGAACAGACAGGGGCTTTGCCTACGAGCAGTACTTC. Its protein product is CASRTDRGFAYEQYF. The chain carries TRBV6-4 and TRBJ2-7, with 8 bases fitting TRBD1. The CDR3 spans 15 residues. Germline loops: CDR1 MRHNA, CDR2 SNTAGT. The ends lost 6 bases at V and 2 bases at J; junction bases unmatched: 9.

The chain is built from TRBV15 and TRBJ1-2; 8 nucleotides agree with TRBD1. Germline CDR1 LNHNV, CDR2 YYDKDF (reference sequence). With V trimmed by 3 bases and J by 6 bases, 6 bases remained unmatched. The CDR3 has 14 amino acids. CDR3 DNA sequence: TGTGCCACCAGCAGTGGCGACAGGGGCAATGGCTACACCTTC. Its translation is CATSSGDRGNGYTF.

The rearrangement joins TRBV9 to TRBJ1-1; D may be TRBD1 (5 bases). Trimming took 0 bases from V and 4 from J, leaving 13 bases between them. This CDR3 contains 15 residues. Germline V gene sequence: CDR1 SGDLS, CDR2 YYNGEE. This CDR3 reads CASSVEAREGTEAFF. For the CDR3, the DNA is TGTGCCAGCAGCGTAGAAGCCAGGGAGGGCACTGAAGCTTTCTTT.

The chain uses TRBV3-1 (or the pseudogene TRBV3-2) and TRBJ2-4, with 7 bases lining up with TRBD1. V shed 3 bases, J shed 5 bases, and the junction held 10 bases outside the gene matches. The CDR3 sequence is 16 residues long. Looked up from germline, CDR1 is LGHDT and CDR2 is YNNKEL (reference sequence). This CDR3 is CASSHGDRGPQNIQYF. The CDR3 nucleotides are TGTGCCAGCAGCCATGGGGACAGAGGGCCTCAAAACATTCAGTACTTC.

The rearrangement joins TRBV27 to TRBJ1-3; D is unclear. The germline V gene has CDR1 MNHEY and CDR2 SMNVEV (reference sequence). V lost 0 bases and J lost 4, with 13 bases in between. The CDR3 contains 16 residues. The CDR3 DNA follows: TGTGCCAGCAGTTTATCCTACGGAGGACCGGGAAACACCATATATTTT. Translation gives CASSLSYGGPGNTIYF.

DNA of the CDR3: TGCGCCAGCAACAGGTTTGACTCTGGGGCCAACGTCCTGACTTTC. Translation gives CASNRFDSGANVLTF. The chain uses TRBV23-1 and TRBJ2-6; tentatively, D is TRBD1 (5 bases). TRBV23-1 has ORF status, its function being uncertain. Trimming took off 7 bases at V and 0 bases at J, with 10 bases between the two ends. This CDR3 is 15 amino acids long.

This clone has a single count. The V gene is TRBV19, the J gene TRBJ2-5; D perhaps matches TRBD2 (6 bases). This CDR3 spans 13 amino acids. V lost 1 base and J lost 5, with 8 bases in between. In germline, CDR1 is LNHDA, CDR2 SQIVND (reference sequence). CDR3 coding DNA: TGTGCCAGTAGTATAGCGGGGGTTGAGACCCAGTACTTC. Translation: CASSIAGVETQYF.

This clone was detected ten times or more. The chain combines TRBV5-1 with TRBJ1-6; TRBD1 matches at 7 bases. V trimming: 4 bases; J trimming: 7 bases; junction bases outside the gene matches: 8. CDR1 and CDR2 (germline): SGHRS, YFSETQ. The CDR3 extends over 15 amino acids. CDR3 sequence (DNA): TGCGCCAGCAGCCTCAGACAGGGAGGGAATTCACCCCTCCACTTT. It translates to CASSLRQGGNSPLHF.

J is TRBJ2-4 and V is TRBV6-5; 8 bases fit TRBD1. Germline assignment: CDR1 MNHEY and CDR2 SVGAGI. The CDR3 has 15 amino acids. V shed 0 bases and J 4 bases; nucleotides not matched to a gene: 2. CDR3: CASSYSQGAKNIQYF. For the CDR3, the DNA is TGTGCCAGCAGTTACTCCCAGGGGGCTAAAAACATTCAGTACTTC.